Shown below are 14 T cell receptor beta chains from a single sample sequenced in a study of blood T cell repertoires in COVID-19. Sequencing was performed with immunoSEQ multiplex PCR; in TCRdb, only in-frame clones are kept and a portion is missing. The repertoire includes some 170,000 clones, about 81% of them detected once, and about a tenth sits in the top ten. The sample was peripheral blood. The receptors here all came from a human donor in a cohort sampled during active COVID-19.

In this sample, this clone turned up many times. The genes are TRBV12-2 and TRBJ2-1; TRBD2 is the table's D call, not checked against the DNA. TRBV12-2 is recorded as a pseudogene. This CDR3 is built from 17 residues. DNA for the CDR3: TGTGCAAGTCGTACGCCGTCTAGCGCGAGCTCCTACAATGAGCAGTTCTTC. It translates to CASRTPSSASSYNEQFF.

This clone showed up just a few times. The V and J genes are TRBV5-6 and TRBJ2-7, with TRBD1 matching 7 bases. This CDR3 has 15 amino acids. V lost 4 bases and J lost 3; bases outside the gene matches: 10. Germline CDR1 and CDR2: SGHDT and YYEEEE. CDR3 protein: CASSRRQGGYYEQYF. The DNA for the CDR3 is TGTGCCAGCAGCAGGCGACAGGGTGGATACTACGAGCAGTACTTC.

A few counts support this clone. V usage is TRBV20-1 and J usage is TRBJ2-7; TRBD2 is a possible D gene (6 bases). V lost 3 bases and J lost 1, with 13 bases in between. The CDR3 length is 14 residues. Germline-derived CDR1 and CDR2 are DFQATT and SNEGSKA (reference sequence). CDR3 sequence (DNA): TGCAGTGCTAGTCCCAGCGGGTCTTCCTACGAGCAGTACTTC. It specifies CSASPSGSSYEQYF.

The J gene is TRBJ2-1, the V gene TRBV7-3; 7 nucleotides match TRBD2. Looked up from germline, CDR1 is SGHTA and CDR2 is FQGTGA. CDR3 length: 16 residues. V shed 4 bases, J shed 0 bases, and the junction held 6 bases outside the gene matches. The CDR3: CASSSLAAPSYNEQFF. The CDR3 DNA reads TGTGCCAGCAGCTCTCTAGCGGCCCCCTCCTACAATGAGCAGTTCTTC.

The genes are TRBV2 and TRBJ1-6; D gene uncertain. CDR3 length equals 14 residues. V lost 5 bases to trimming and J lost 7 bases, with 12 bases between them. Germline lookup yields CDR1 SNHLY and CDR2 FYNNEI. The CDR3 protein is CASSKMSLNSPLHF. The CDR3 region has the DNA TGTGCCAGCAGTAAAATGTCCCTAAATTCACCCCTCCACTTT.

V usage is TRBV3-1 (or the pseudogene TRBV3-2) and J usage is TRBJ2-7, with TRBD1 identical over 11 bases. Per the germline V gene, CDR1 is LGHDT and CDR2 is YNNKEL (reference sequence). Germline trimming cut 2 bases from V and 6 bases from J; bases unmatched to any gene: 12. The CDR3 has 17 amino acids. The DNA of the CDR3 is TGTGCCAGCAGCCAAACGCTCCCGGGACAGGGGGAGAGCGAGCAGTACTTC. Its protein is CASSQTLPGQGESEQYF.

The chain links TRBV9 to TRBJ2-2; TRBD2 agrees at 9 bases. The CDR3 spans 20 residues. Trimming removed 2 bases from V and 4 bases from J; junction bases left unmatched: 18. CDR1 is SGDLS, CDR2 YYNGEE, per germline. The CDR3 bases are TGTGCCAGCAGCGTTACGGGACTAGCCTTTAGCCAGACGGGCACCGGGGAGCTGTTTTTT. This sequence encodes CASSVTGLAFSQTGTGELFF. Complete variable domain (other parts from reference TRBV9 and TRBJ2-2): DSGVTQTPKHLITATGQRVTLRCSPRSGDLSVYWYQQSLDQGLQFLIQYYNGEERAKGNILERFSAQQFPDLHSELNLSSLELGDSALYFCASSVTGLAFSQTGTGELFFGEGSRLTVL.

The V and J genes are TRBV4-1 and TRBJ2-3, with no clear D. V was pared by 1 base and J by 2 bases, with 16 bases between. The CDR3 loop spans 17 amino acids. Germline V gene sequence: CDR1 MGHRA, CDR2 YSYEKL. Here the CDR3 DNA reads TGCGCCAGCAGCCAAGTAGGAACTATCGGAACCACAGATACGCAGTATTTT. Translated: CASSQVGTIGTTDTQYF.

V and J are TRBV7-2 and TRBJ1-2, with a tentative D call TRBD1 (5 bases). This CDR3 spans 14 amino acids. In germline, CDR1 is SGHTA, CDR2 FQGNSA. V was shortened by 5 bases and J by 7 bases, with 17 bases between the two germline ends. CDR3 in DNA: TGTGCCAGCAGCGGGGCATTTGTTTGGAGTGGCTACACCTTC. Protein: CASSGAFVWSGYTF.

The chain employs TRBV7-8 and TRBJ1-1; D perhaps matches TRBD1 (6 bases). Trimming stripped 3 bases from V and 3 bases from J, with 11 bases between. This CDR3 has 14 residues. Looked up from germline, CDR1 is SGHVS and CDR2 is FQNEAQ. CDR3 loop: CASSLTGIHTEAFF. Written as DNA, the CDR3 is TGTGCCAGCAGCTTGACAGGAATTCACACTGAAGCTTTCTTT.

This chain uses TRBV6-5 with TRBJ2-7, with 9 bases fitting TRBD1. The CDR3 is made up of 14 amino acids. Germline trimming cut 8 bases from V and 7 bases from J; bases unmatched to any gene: 12. Germline CDR1 and CDR2: MNHEY and SVGAGI. The CDR3 DNA sequence: TGTGCCAGCCAGCCGGGACAGGGTAAAGGTGAGCAGTACTTC. Translation: CASQPGQGKGEQYF.

V gene TRBV7-7 combines with J gene TRBJ2-7, with no clear D. Germline values: CDR1 SSHAT, CDR2 FNYEAQ (reference sequence). This CDR3 is 14 amino acids long. Trimming took off 3 bases at V and 5 bases at J, with 14 bases between the two ends. The CDR3 DNA is TGTGCCAGCAGCTTGGGCCCCCAGTCCCACGAGCAGTACTTC. Translating gives CASSLGPQSHEQYF.

The CDR3 bases are TGTGCCAGCAGTTTACAGGGGGCAAGGACTGAAGCTTTCTTT. Amino acids: CASSLQGARTEAFF. The chain combines TRBV27 with TRBJ1-1; TRBD1 agrees at 8 bases. The CDR3 spans 14 residues. The V gene's germline CDR1 is MNHEY and CDR2 SMNVEV (reference sequence). With 2 bases clipped from V and 5 bases from J, the junction kept 4 bases outside the gene matches.

This clone was observed once. This specimen includes other DNA sequences encoding the same CDR3. This sequence joins TRBV11-3 and TRBJ1-1, with D tentatively TRBD1 (6 bases). This CDR3 region has 13 residues. Germline-derived CDR1 and CDR2 are SGHNT and YENEEA. V was clipped by 3 bases and J by 3 bases, with 8 bases between them. CDR3 residues: CASSLNRDTEAFF. CDR3 bases: TGTGCCAGCAGCTTGAACAGGGACACTGAAGCTTTCTTT.